This passage covers 11 T cell receptor beta chains from one sample sequenced in a study of graft-versus-host responses after intestinal transplantation. The authors combined some 200,000 CFSE-labeled responder cells with some 200,000 irradiated, violet-dye-labeled stimulator cells in plates. Only in-frame clones appear in the TCRdb table, and some are missing; sequencing was by immunoSEQ multiplex PCR. The repertoire has 13,000 to 15,000 clones, under 40% of them found once; the top ten carry around 14%. The material sequenced was alloreactive CD8+ T cells from a mixed lymphocyte reaction culture, taken before intestinal transplant. Subset: CFSE-low proliferating T cells sorted from roughly 6-day pre-transplant mixed lymphocyte reaction (GvH or HvG direction). These receptors were obtained from a human patient who received an intestinal transplant.

This clone was counted a few times. J is TRBJ1-1 and V is TRBV28; 12 bases line up with TRBD1. Germline V gene sequence: CDR1 MDHEN, CDR2 SYDVKM. This CDR3 region has 17 residues. V lost 7 bases and J lost 6; bases outside the gene matches: 15. Here the CDR3 DNA reads TGTGCCAGCAACTTCAACCGGGACAGGGGGCGCCGGGCTGAAGCTTTCTTT. Amino acids: CASNFNRDRGRRAEAFF.

This clone was observed a handful of times. The chain uses TRBV2 and TRBJ2-7; TRBD1 matches 9 bases. Germline CDR1 is SNHLY and CDR2 is FYNNEI. J gave up 3 bases and V 7 bases, and 7 bases lay outside the gene matches. The CDR3 is 14 amino acids. The CDR3 sequence: CASKTDRGYYEQYF. Written as DNA, the CDR3 is TGTGCCAGCAAGACAGACAGGGGGTACTACGAGCAGTACTTC.

The chain is built from TRBV18 and TRBJ2-7, with D possibly TRBD2 on 6 matching bases. Germline loops: CDR1 KGHSH, CDR2 LQKENI. V lost 1 base to trimming and J lost 5 bases, with 6 bases between them. The CDR3 totals 12 residues. This chain's CDR3 is CASSPRRDEQYF. The CDR3 coding sequence is TGTGCCAGCTCACCACGGAGGGACGAGCAGTACTTC. The full variable domain, completed using reference TRBV18 and TRBJ2-7, is NAGVMQNPRHLVRRRGQEARLRCSPMKGHSHVYWYRQLPEEGLKFMVYLQKENIIDESGMPKERFSAEFPKEGPSILRIQQVVRGDSAAYFCASSPRRDEQYFGPGTRLTVT.

This clone was observed once. The gene calls are TRBV27 and TRBJ2-1; TRBD2 aligns across 11 bases. J lost 0 bases, V lost 6 bases, and 7 bases had no gene match. The germline V gene has CDR1 MNHEY and CDR2 SMNVEV (reference sequence). The CDR3 contains 17 residues. CDR3 sequence reads: CASRLAGADYSYNEQFF. In DNA, the CDR3 is TGTGCCAGCAGACTAGCGGGGGCCGATTACTCCTACAATGAGCAGTTCTTC.

The J gene is TRBJ2-5, the V gene TRBV6-5, with D maybe TRBD2 (6 bases). Trimming pared 5 bases from V and 4 bases from J, leaving 17 bases between. The CDR3 is 15 amino acids. From germline, CDR1 is MNHEY and CDR2 SVGAGI. The CDR3 is CASSPGLMIRETQYF. In DNA form, the CDR3 reads TGTGCCAGCAGTCCGGGACTGATGATTCGAGAGACCCAGTACTTC.

This clone appeared a few times. The V and J genes are TRBV30 and TRBJ1-4; maybe TRBD1 (5 bases). The CDR3 contains 14 residues. Trimming removed 3 bases at V and 7 bases at J, with 15 bases between. The germline CDR1 and CDR2 sequences are GTSNPN and SVGIG (reference sequence). The CDR3 loop is CAWSPTALSEKLFF. Written as DNA, the CDR3 is TGTGCCTGGAGCCCGACAGCCTTAAGTGAAAAACTGTTTTTT.

In this sample, this clone turned up a few times. The chain joins TRBV5-5 to TRBJ2-1, with D perhaps matching TRBD1 (5 bases). CDR3 length equals 14 residues. The V end lost 5 bases, the J end lost 4 bases, and 13 bases lay between the germline ends. Germline CDR1 SGHKS, CDR2 YYEKEE (reference sequence). In nucleotides, the CDR3 is TGTGCCAGCAGAGTAGGGGCAGCTTACAATGAGCAGTTCTTC. This encodes CASRVGAAYNEQFF.

The chain is built from TRBV4-2 and TRBJ1-6; D is undetermined. Germline V CDR1 and CDR2: LGHNA, YNFKEQ. The CDR3 is 13 residues long. V lost 0 bases and J 7 bases, leaving 4 bases between the germline ends. This CDR3 reads CASSQDRNSPLHF. The DNA of the CDR3 is TGTGCCAGCAGCCAAGACAGGAATTCACCCCTCCACTTT.

The V call is TRBV29-1, the J call TRBJ2-7; 8 positions agree with TRBD2. Unmatched junction bases numbered 4, after V lost 4 bases and J lost 2 bases. CDR3 length: 13 residues. The germline V gene encodes CDR1 SQVTM and CDR2 ANQGSEA. Here the CDR3 reads CSVGGTSPYEQYF. CDR3 DNA sequence: TGCAGCGTTGGGGGGACTAGTCCCTACGAGCAGTACTTC.

In its sample, this clone was seen a few times. This chain links TRBV27 with TRBJ1-6, with 11 bases matching TRBD1. The CDR3 has 16 residues. The V segment lost 2 bases and the J segment 9 bases; nucleotides outside the gene matches: 6. The germline V gene has CDR1 MNHEY and CDR2 SMNVEV (reference sequence). This CDR3 reads CASSLERTGGISPLHF. The CDR3 nucleotides read TGTGCCAGCAGTTTAGAGAGGACAGGGGGCATTTCACCCCTCCACTTT.

V usage is TRBV28 and J usage is TRBJ1-1; D is unclear. Trimming stripped 2 bases from V and 4 bases from J, with 14 bases between. The CDR3 length is 15 residues. The V gene's germline CDR1 is MDHEN and CDR2 SYDVKM. Here the CDR3 reads CASSLGLGTGTEAFF. CDR3 nucleotides: TGTGCCAGCAGTTTAGGGCTCGGCACCGGCACTGAAGCTTTCTTT.